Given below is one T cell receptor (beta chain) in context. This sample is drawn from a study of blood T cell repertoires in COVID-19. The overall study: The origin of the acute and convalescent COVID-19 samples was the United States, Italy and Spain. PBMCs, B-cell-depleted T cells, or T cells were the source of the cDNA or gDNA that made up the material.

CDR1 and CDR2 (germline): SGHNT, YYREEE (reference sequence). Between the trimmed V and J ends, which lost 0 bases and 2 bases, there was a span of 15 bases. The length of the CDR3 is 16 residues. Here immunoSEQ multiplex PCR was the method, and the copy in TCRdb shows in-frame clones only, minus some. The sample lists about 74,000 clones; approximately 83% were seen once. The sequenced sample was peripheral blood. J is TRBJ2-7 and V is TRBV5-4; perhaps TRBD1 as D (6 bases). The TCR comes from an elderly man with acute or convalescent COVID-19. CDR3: CASSLEAGVRAYEQYF. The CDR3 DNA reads TGTGCCAGCAGCTTGGAGGCAGGGGTGAGGGCCTACGAGCAGTACTTC.